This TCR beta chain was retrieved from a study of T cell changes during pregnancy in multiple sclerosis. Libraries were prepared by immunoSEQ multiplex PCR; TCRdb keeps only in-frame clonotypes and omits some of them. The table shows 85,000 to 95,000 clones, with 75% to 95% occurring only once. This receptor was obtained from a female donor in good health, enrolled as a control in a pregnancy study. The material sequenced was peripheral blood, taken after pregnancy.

CDR3 amino acids: CASSYSRQGNQPQHF. The CDR3, as DNA: TGTGCCAGCAGTTACTCGAGACAGGGCAATCAGCCCCAGCATTTT. V and J are TRBV6-5 and TRBJ1-5; TRBD1 is a possible D gene (6 bases). The CDR3 extends over 15 amino acids. Germline V gene lookup returns CDR1 MNHEY and CDR2 SVGAGI. V shed 0 bases and J shed 2 bases, with 8 bases lying between them.